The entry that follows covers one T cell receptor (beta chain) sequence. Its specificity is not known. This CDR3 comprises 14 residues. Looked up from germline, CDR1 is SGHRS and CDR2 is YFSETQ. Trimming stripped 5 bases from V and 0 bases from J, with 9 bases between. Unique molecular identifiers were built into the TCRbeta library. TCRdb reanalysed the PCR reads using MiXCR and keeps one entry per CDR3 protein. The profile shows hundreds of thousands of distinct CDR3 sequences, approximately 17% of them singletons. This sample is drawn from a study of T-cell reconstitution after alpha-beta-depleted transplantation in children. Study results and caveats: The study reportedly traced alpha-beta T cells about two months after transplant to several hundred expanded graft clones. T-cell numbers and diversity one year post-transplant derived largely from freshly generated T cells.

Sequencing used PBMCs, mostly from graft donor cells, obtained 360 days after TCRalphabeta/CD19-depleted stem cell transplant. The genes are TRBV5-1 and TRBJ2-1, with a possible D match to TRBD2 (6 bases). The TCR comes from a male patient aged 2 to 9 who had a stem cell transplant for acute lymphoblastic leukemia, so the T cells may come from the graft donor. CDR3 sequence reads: CASSEAGSYNEQFF. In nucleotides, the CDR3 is TGCGCCAGCAGTGAAGCGGGCTCCTACAATGAGCAGTTCTTC.